These 19 T cell receptor beta chains were sequenced from one sample in a study of molecular identifiers for immune sequencing clone quantification. TCRdb passed the PCR reads through MiXCR, listing each CDR3 protein once. The table lists about 640,000 distinct CDR3 sequences, just under 20% of them singletons. Source material: naive CD8+ T cells from blood, with Jurkat cell RNA spiked in. Subset of the sample: FACS-sorted CD8+CD4-CCR7+CD45RA+ naive T cells. These receptors all come from a human donor in good health. Some libraries in this study had Jurkat cell RNA spiked in.

This clonotype occurred a few times. CDR3 loop: CASSQDLFSSRGRGLFF. CDR3 nucleotides: TGCGCCAGCAGCCAAGATTTATTCTCTAGTAGGGGGCGAGGGCTGTTTTTT. The chain recombines TRBV4-3 with TRBJ2-2, with 7 bases identical to TRBD1. V lost 0 bases, J lost 13 bases, and 17 bases stayed unmatched. This CDR3 spans 17 amino acids. The germline V gene has CDR1 LGHNA and CDR2 YSLEER.

In the case of this clonotype: Just one base apart from a much larger clone, this may be a read error. The chain employs TRBV6-2 or TRBV6-3 and TRBJ2-5; possibly TRBD2 for D (6 bases). The length of the CDR3 is 17 residues. CDR1 is MNHEY, CDR2 SVGEGT, per germline. Trimming left V 1 base short and J 7 bases short, with 22 bases between. The CDR3 loop is CASSYLQRLDRSGTQYF. CDR3 DNA sequence: TGTGCCAGCAGTTACTTGCAACGACTAGACCGGTCGGGGACCCAGTACTTC.

The chain employs TRBV6-1 and TRBJ2-7; D possibly uses TRBD1 or TRBD2 (5 bases each). From germline, CDR1 is MNHNS and CDR2 SASEGT. V was shortened by 10 bases and J by 5 bases, with 18 bases between the two germline ends. The CDR3 has 13 amino acids. The CDR3, as DNA: TGTGCCATCCCCGGGGCCATCGCCCACGAGCAGTACTTC. This codes for CAIPGAIAHEQYF.

The V call is TRBV4-1, the J call TRBJ1-1, with a weak D call TRBD1 (5 bases). Germline CDR1 and CDR2: MGHRA and YSYEKL. Trimming removed 1 base at V and 2 bases at J, with 11 bases between. CDR3 length: 15 residues. The chain's CDR3 is CASSQGLTVNTEAFF. In DNA, the CDR3 is TGCGCCAGCAGCCAAGGGTTGACAGTTAACACTGAAGCTTTCTTT.

As for this clonotype: Compared with germline, one end of the junction differs, possibly owing to a read error. CDR3 coding DNA: TGTGCCACCAGTGATGGGGGGCACGACTATGGCTGCACCTTC. This gives the protein CATSDGGHDYGCTF. The chain employs TRBV24-1 and TRBJ1-2; D might be TRBD1 (6 bases). Germline values: CDR1 KGHDR, CDR2 SFDVKD. This CDR3 contains 14 residues.

In its sample, this clonotype was seen many times. The V and J genes are TRBV19 and TRBJ2-7; 9 nucleotides agree with TRBD1. The CDR3 is 19 residues long. Germline V gene data show CDR1 as LNHDA and CDR2 as SQIVND (reference sequence). The J segment lost 3 bases and the V segment lost 10 bases, leaving 25 bases of the junction unmatched. CDR3 protein: CATPLHRDREEARDYEQYF. In DNA form, the CDR3 reads TGTGCCACCCCACTCCACCGGGACAGGGAGGAGGCTAGGGACTACGAGCAGTACTTC. Looking up the rest from reference TRBV19 and TRBJ2-7 gives the full variable domain: DGGITQSPKYLFRKEGQNVTLSCEQNLNHDAMYWYRQDPGQGLRLIYYSQIVNDFQKGDIAEGYSVSREKKESFPLTVTSAQKNPTAFYLCATPLHRDREEARDYEQYFGPGTRLTVT.

This clonotype has a count of ten or more. The CDR3 sequence is CASSLVAAQESWSTDTQYF. CDR3 bases: TGTGCCAGCAGCTTAGTAGCGGCCCAAGAGTCTTGGAGCACAGATACGCAGTATTTT. This chain links TRBV7-2 with TRBJ2-3, with TRBD2 as a possible D gene (6 bases). The CDR3 totals 19 residues. Germline CDR1 reads SGHTA; CDR2 reads FQGNSA. Trimming took 1 base from V and 0 from J, leaving 20 bases between them.

Points on this clonotype: A much larger clone lies one base from this, so it may be a read error. The chain couples TRBV7-9 to TRBJ2-1; 7 bases line up with TRBD2. Germline lookup yields CDR1 SEHNR and CDR2 FQNEAQ (reference sequence). The CDR3 length is 19 residues. The CDR3 bases are TGTGCCAGCAGCTCAACCCGAACCACTTCTCGCGGGAGTTACAATGAGCAGTCCTTC. Protein sequence: CASSSTRTTSRGSYNEQSF. The full variable domain, with the rest looked up from reference TRBV7-9 and TRBJ2-1, is DTGVSQNPRHKITKRGQNVTFRCDPISEHNRLYWYRQTLGQGPEFLTYFQNEAQLEKSRLLSDRFSAERPKGSFSTLEIQRTEQGDSAMYLCASSSTRTTSRGSYNEQSFGPGTRLTVL.

V and J are TRBV12-3 or TRBV12-4 and TRBJ1-5, with TRBD1 matching over 7 bases. This CDR3 contains 15 residues. The junction had 8 bases not matched to a gene; V was cut back by 6 bases and J by 3 bases. CDR3 residues: CASSRDSEDNQPQHF. The CDR3 coding sequence is TGTGCCAGCAGCCGGGACAGCGAAGACAATCAGCCCCAGCATTTT.

This clonotype was seen repeatedly, ten times or more. The V and J genes are TRBV2 and TRBJ2-7; D may match TRBD1 or TRBD2 (6 bases each). The CDR3 is made up of 14 amino acids. From germline, CDR1 is SNHLY and CDR2 FYNNEI. Deletions cut 6 bases from V and 3 bases from J, with 15 bases between. This CDR3 is CASRQGGLDYEQYF. Here the CDR3 DNA reads TGTGCCAGCAGGCAAGGGGGGTTGGACTACGAGCAGTACTTC.

This clonotype was counted ten times or more. The genes are TRBV15 and TRBJ2-3; 11 bases match TRBD2. The germline gives CDR1 LNHNV, CDR2 YYDKDF (reference sequence). There are 19 residues in the CDR3. The ends lost 0 bases at V and 1 base at J; junction bases unmatched: 9. The CDR3 DNA reads TGTGCCACCAGCAGAGATCTAGCGGGAGGAGGGGTGGGCACAGATACGCAGTATTTT. It is translated as CATSRDLAGGGVGTDTQYF.

This clonotype has a count of ten or more. The chain carries TRBV4-2 and TRBJ1-1; D unresolved. The V gene's germline CDR1 is LGHNA and CDR2 YNFKEQ. The V end lost 3 bases, the J end lost 4 bases, and 21 bases lay between the germline ends. The CDR3 is 17 amino acids. CDR3 DNA: TGTGCCAGCAGCCAGGATTCCGGGTCCCCGCGGGGCACTGAAGCTTTCTTT. It encodes CASSQDSGSPRGTEAFF.

This clonotype was recorded many times. The CDR3 loop reads CASQKGANQPQHF. CDR3 DNA: TGTGCTAGTCAGAAGGGGGCTAATCAGCCCCAGCATTTT. This chain joins TRBV12-5 and TRBJ1-5; 7 nucleotides align to TRBD1. This CDR3 is 13 amino acids long. Germline V gives CDR1 LGHNT, CDR2 FRNRAP. Trimming cost V 8 bases and J 4 bases; bases outside gene matches: 5. Complete variable domain (other parts from reference TRBV12-5 and TRBJ1-5): DARVTQTPRHKVTEMGQEVTMRCQPILGHNTVFWYRQTMMQGLELLAYFRNRAPLDDSGMPKDRFSAEMPDATLATLKIQPSEPRDSAVYFCASQKGANQPQHFGDGTRLSIL.

The sample holds many counts of this clonotype. The rearrangement links TRBV27 to TRBJ1-4, with D tentatively TRBD1 (6 bases). The V gene lost 4 bases and the J gene lost 3 bases, with 12 bases spanning the gap. CDR1 and CDR2 from the germline V gene are MNHEY and SMNVEV (reference sequence). CDR3 length: 15 amino acids. The DNA of the CDR3 is TGTGCCAGCAGTTCCAGGACAGATCCTAATGAAAAACTGTTTTTT. Protein: CASSSRTDPNEKLFF. Combining the CDR3 with reference TRBV27 and TRBJ1-4 gives the whole variable domain EAQVTQNPRYLITVTGKKLTVTCSQNMNHEYMSWYRQDPGLGLRQIYYSMNVEVTDKGDVPEGYKVSRKEKRNFPLILESPSPNQTSLYFCASSSRTDPNEKLFFGSGTQLSVL.

This clonotype was detected only a few times. V is TRBV30 and J is TRBJ2-1, with D unclear. Germline assignment: CDR1 GTSNPN and CDR2 SVGIG (reference sequence). V lost 2 bases and J lost 8, with 13 bases in between. The CDR3 has 13 amino acids. CDR3 protein: CAWSYTRTDEQFF. The CDR3 DNA sequence: TGTGCCTGGAGTTACACAAGGACCGATGAGCAGTTCTTC.

About this clonotype itself: A read error is possible here, since a much larger clone lies one base away. The gene calls are TRBV5-1 and TRBJ2-7, with 12 bases matching TRBD1. V shed 5 bases and J 8 bases; nucleotides not matched to a gene: 14. There are 16 residues in the CDR3. CDR1 is SGHRS and CDR2 is YFSETQ in the germline V gene. In DNA, the CDR3 is TGCGCCAGCAGGTCGTCTTTGGGACAGGGGGCAAGTAAGCAGTACTTC. Amino acids: CASRSSLGQGASKQYF.

This clonotype has more than one count but fewer than ten. V gene TRBV19 combines with J gene TRBJ1-4; D uncertain. Trimming removed 5 bases at V and 5 bases at J, with 12 bases between. This CDR3 is 14 amino acids long. CDR1 and CDR2 from the germline V gene are LNHDA and SQIVND (reference sequence). The CDR3 is CASSHGRMNEKLFF. The CDR3 DNA follows: TGTGCCAGTAGTCATGGCAGGATGAATGAAAAACTGTTTTTT. Drawing the rest from reference TRBV19 and TRBJ1-4, the complete variable domain is DGGITQSPKYLFRKEGQNVTLSCEQNLNHDAMYWYRQDPGQGLRLIYYSQIVNDFQKGDIAEGYSVSREKKESFPLTVTSAQKNPTAFYLCASSHGRMNEKLFFGSGTQLSVL.

This clonotype occurred many times. The genes are TRBV10-3 and TRBJ2-1; 11 positions agree with TRBD1. The germline gives CDR1 ENHRY, CDR2 SYGVKD. There are 15 residues in the CDR3. J was trimmed by 9 bases and V by 3 bases; bases with no gene match: 7. CDR3 amino acids: CAISDLGQGDGEQFF. CDR3 coding DNA: TGTGCCATCAGTGACCTGGGACAGGGGGACGGTGAGCAGTTCTTC.

For this clonotype: A much larger clone is a single base away; this may be a read error. V and J are TRBV19 and TRBJ2-3; maybe TRBD2 (5 bases). The germline V and J ends were trimmed by 4 bases and 4 bases, with 15 bases remaining between them. Germline CDR1 reads LNHDA; CDR2 reads SQIVND (reference sequence). This CDR3 comprises 15 residues. CDR3 sequence: CASSSGESSADTQYF. CDR3 coding DNA: TGTGCCAGTAGTAGTGGTGAAAGTAGCGCAGATACGCAGTATTTT.